A single sample gave rise to the 31 T cell receptor beta chains below, sequenced in a study of blood T cell repertoires in COVID-19 (TCRdb year 2020). Receptor libraries were prepared by the immunoSEQ multiplex PCR assay. Entries here come from immuneACCESS through TCRdb and include only in-frame sequences with V and J called. Some clones fail to appear in such tables; in the studies checked, an unresolved V gene covers under half of the shortfall, and the cause of the remainder is unknown. This sample lists 150,000 or so clones; roughly 80% were detected once. The ten largest account for around 40% of the sample. Sequenced sample: peripheral blood. Every receptor here comes from a human donor in a cohort sampled during active COVID-19.

The V call is TRBV28, the J call TRBJ1-2, with 7 nucleotides matching TRBD1. With 2 bases clipped from V and 4 bases from J, the junction kept 4 bases outside the gene matches. The CDR3 is 14 amino acids. Germline-derived CDR1 and CDR2 are MDHEN and SYDVKM. The CDR3 protein is CASSLRDRAYGYTF. CDR3 coding DNA: TGTGCCAGCAGTTTACGAGACAGGGCCTATGGCTACACCTTC.

J is TRBJ1-1 and V is TRBV28; D perhaps matches TRBD1 (6 bases). CDR3 length: 13 amino acids. Trimming cost V 10 bases and J 6 bases, with 18 bases left between them. Germline assignment: CDR1 MDHEN and CDR2 SYDVKM. The CDR3 region has the DNA TGTGCCATCGGGACAACCCCTCTCCCTGAAGCTTTCTTT. Encoded protein: CAIGTTPLPEAFF.

V gene TRBV5-4 combines with J gene TRBJ2-1, with D possibly being TRBD1 (6 bases). The CDR3 runs 16 residues. Looked up from germline, CDR1 is SGHNT and CDR2 is YYREEE (reference sequence). V gave up 4 bases and J gave up 8 bases, with 22 bases separating them. The DNA for the CDR3 is TGTGCCAGCAGCCTCTCCTTGGACAGCAGCCGGGATGAGCAGTTCTTC. Translating gives CASSLSLDSSRDEQFF.

The CDR3 spells CASSFSGAVGEAFF. The CDR3 bases are TGTGCCAGCAGCTTTAGCGGGGCCGTGGGTGAAGCTTTCTTT. The chain joins TRBV13 to TRBJ1-1; TRBD1 might be the D (5 bases). CDR1 and CDR2 (germline): PRHDT, FYEKMQ (reference sequence). V was trimmed by 3 bases and J by 7 bases, leaving 15 bases between them. The CDR3 covers 14 residues.

V is TRBV15 and J is TRBJ2-3; maybe TRBD1 (6 bases). V was trimmed by 3 bases and J by 1 base, leaving 14 bases between them. Looked up from germline, CDR1 is LNHNV and CDR2 is YYDKDF (reference sequence). This CDR3 is built from 16 residues. CDR3 sequence: CATSSVQGLGTDTQYF. The CDR3 coding sequence is TGTGCCACCAGCAGCGTACAGGGTTTGGGCACAGATACGCAGTATTTT.

This clone appeared a single time. The chain recombines TRBV9 with TRBJ2-7; 9 nucleotides line up with TRBD1. Germline V gives CDR1 SGDLS, CDR2 YYNGEE. Trimming cost V 4 bases and J 6 bases; bases outside gene matches: 8. The CDR3 consists of 14 residues. CDR3 DNA sequence: TGTGCCAGCAGCAACCGGGACAGGGTGGGCGAGCAGTACTTC. Its protein product is CASSNRDRVGEQYF. Filled out from reference TRBV9 and TRBJ2-7, the complete variable domain reads DSGVTQTPKHLITATGQRVTLRCSPRSGDLSVYWYQQSLDQGLQFLIQYYNGEERAKGNILERFSAQQFPDLHSELNLSSLELGDSALYFCASSNRDRVGEQYFGPGTRLTVT.

The chain couples TRBV18 to TRBJ2-6; tentatively, D is TRBD1 (5 bases). Trimming left V 4 bases short and J 4 bases short, with 17 bases between. The germline V gene has CDR1 KGHSH and CDR2 LQKENI. The CDR3 consists of 17 residues. CDR3 sequence: CASSLSRQFAGANVLTF. The CDR3 coding sequence is TGTGCCAGCTCACTATCTCGACAGTTTGCCGGGGCCAACGTCCTGACTTTC.

CDR3 bases: TGTGCCAGCAGCCAAGCGTTCCTTAGCGGGGGGTACAATGAGCAGTTCTTC. As protein: CASSQAFLSGGYNEQFF. The chain has TRBV4-2 and TRBJ2-1; 10 bases fit TRBD2. Germline V gene data show CDR1 as LGHNA and CDR2 as YNFKEQ. The ends lost 1 base at V and 4 bases at J; junction bases unmatched: 7. The CDR3 contains 17 residues.

The gene calls are TRBV10-3 and TRBJ2-1; 7 nucleotides match TRBD2. Unmatched junction bases numbered 11, after V lost 4 bases and J lost 2 bases. Germline V gives CDR1 ENHRY, CDR2 SYGVKD. There are 17 residues in the CDR3. CDR3: CAISGGRSGRAYNEQFF. The CDR3 DNA reads TGTGCCATCAGTGGGGGGAGATCGGGGAGGGCCTACAATGAGCAGTTCTTC.

The genes are TRBV6-1 and TRBJ1-2, with D possibly TRBD1 on 5 matching bases. CDR3 length: 17 amino acids. The V end lost 2 bases, the J end lost 4 bases, and 20 bases lay between the germline ends. Germline CDR1 is MNHNS and CDR2 is SASEGT. CDR3 residues: CASSEKKGDRPRYGYTF. The CDR3 nucleotides read TGTGCCAGCAGTGAAAAGAAAGGAGACAGACCTCGCTATGGCTACACCTTC.

This clone was seen a handful of times. The chain couples TRBV19 to TRBJ2-2, with D possibly TRBD2 on 6 matching bases. Germline loops: CDR1 LNHDA, CDR2 SQIVND (reference sequence). With 7 bases removed from V and 4 bases from J, the gap between germline ends came to 16 bases. The CDR3 is 15 amino acids. As DNA, the CDR3 is TGTGCCAGTAAGAGACACCCGGAGGGCACCGGGGAGCTGTTTTTT. It is translated as CASKRHPEGTGELFF.

CDR3 sequence (DNA): TGTGCCAGCAGCCAAGAGGGTACAGCTAACTATGGCTACACCTTC. It is translated as CASSQEGTANYGYTF. The gene calls are TRBV4-2 and TRBJ1-2; no clear D gene. Trimming shortened V by 0 bases and J by 0 bases, and 8 bases separated the two germline ends. The germline V gene has CDR1 LGHNA and CDR2 YNFKEQ. CDR3 length equals 15 residues.

V is TRBV2 and J is TRBJ1-1; TRBD1 agrees at 9 bases. This CDR3 comprises 13 residues. The junction had 5 bases not matched to a gene; V was cut back by 9 bases and J by 3 bases. Germline V gene sequence: CDR1 SNHLY, CDR2 FYNNEI. CDR3 sequence (DNA): TGTGCCAGGGGTACAGGGGGCCACACTGAAGCTTTCTTT. The encoded protein is CARGTGGHTEAFF.

Turning to this clone: Within the sample, other DNA sequences also encode this same CDR3. The rearrangement links TRBV5-1 to TRBJ2-7; TRBD2 might be the D (5 bases). Germline CDR1 SGHRS, CDR2 YFSETQ. The CDR3 is 14 amino acids. V lost 0 bases to trimming and J lost 2 bases, with 9 bases between them. In DNA, the CDR3 is TGCGCCAGCAGCTTGGGTCAGAGGGCCTACGAGCAGTACTTC. It codes for CASSLGQRAYEQYF.

This sequence joins TRBV4-2 and TRBJ1-2; no reliable D call. The CDR3 spans 15 residues. Trimming cost V 6 bases and J 2 bases, with 16 bases left between them. The germline gives CDR1 LGHNA, CDR2 YNFKEQ. This CDR3 reads CASRPSPEPNYGYTF. The DNA for the CDR3 is TGTGCCAGCAGGCCATCTCCGGAGCCCAACTATGGCTACACCTTC.

The V and J genes are TRBV5-8 and TRBJ2-1; 13 positions agree with TRBD2. The trim removed 3 bases at V and 7 bases at J, leaving 7 bases unmatched. CDR1 and CDR2 (germline): SGHTS, YDEGEE. This CDR3 spans 16 amino acids. The CDR3 bases are TGTGCCAGCAGCTATTCATCGGGACTAGCGGGGAATGAGCAGTTCTTC. Translated, it gives CASSYSSGLAGNEQFF.

This chain uses TRBV10-3 with TRBJ2-7, with 9 bases matching TRBD2. This CDR3 has 19 residues. The germline CDR1 and CDR2 sequences are ENHRY and SYGVKD. V shed 3 bases and J 3 bases; nucleotides not matched to a gene: 18. Here the CDR3 reads CAISDFLGASGAQGYEQYF. CDR3 coding DNA: TGTGCCATCAGTGATTTCCTCGGGGCTAGCGGGGCACAGGGCTACGAGCAGTACTTC.

The rearrangement joins TRBV9 to TRBJ2-4; D may be TRBD1 (6 bases). Germline V gene lookup returns CDR1 SGDLS and CDR2 YYNGEE. This CDR3 has 16 amino acids. Trimming left V 3 bases short and J 2 bases short, with 15 bases between. CDR3 loop: CASSAPPGASKNIQYF. CDR3 sequence (DNA): TGTGCCAGCAGCGCACCTCCAGGGGCCTCCAAAAACATTCAGTACTTC. The whole variable domain, remainder taken from reference TRBV9 and TRBJ2-4, is DSGVTQTPKHLITATGQRVTLRCSPRSGDLSVYWYQQSLDQGLQFLIQYYNGEERAKGNILERFSAQQFPDLHSELNLSSLELGDSALYFCASSAPPGASKNIQYFGAGTRLSVL.

V gene TRBV6-5 combines with J gene TRBJ2-2; D perhaps matches TRBD2 (5 bases). Germline V CDR1 and CDR2: MNHEY, SVGAGI. V was trimmed by 10 bases and J by 1 base, leaving 10 bases between them. This CDR3 spans 13 amino acids. The CDR3 reads CATRRENTGELFF. CDR3 DNA: TGTGCCACCAGACGGGAGAACACCGGGGAGCTGTTTTTT.

This chain uses TRBV7-2 with TRBJ2-3, with a possible D match to TRBD1 (5 bases). The germline gives CDR1 SGHTA, CDR2 FQGNSA. V was clipped by 5 bases and J by 2 bases, with 17 bases between them. The CDR3 is 16 residues long. The CDR3 DNA reads TGTGCCAGCAGCCTGAGGTTGGACACGCCCACAGATACGCAGTATTTT. The encoded protein is CASSLRLDTPTDTQYF.

J is TRBJ1-6 and V is TRBV28; D is possibly TRBD1 (5 bases). This CDR3 comprises 15 residues. CDR1 is MDHEN, CDR2 SYDVKM, per germline. Trimming cost V 4 bases and J 6 bases, with 13 bases left between them. CDR3 loop: CASSSGGFGNSPLHF. In DNA, the CDR3 is TGTGCCAGCAGTTCCGGGGGTTTCGGTAATTCACCCCTCCACTTT.

The rearrangement links TRBV4-3 to TRBJ1-5; 8 positions agree with TRBD1. Germline loops: CDR1 LGHNA, CDR2 YSLEER. V lost 1 base, J lost 6 bases, and 5 bases stayed unmatched. The CDR3 extends over 15 amino acids. The CDR3 sequence: CASSQAAGGIQPQHF. The CDR3 nucleotides read TGCGCCAGCAGCCAAGCAGCAGGGGGCATTCAGCCCCAGCATTTT.

This chain joins TRBV18 and TRBJ2-3; D is perhaps TRBD1 (5 bases). This CDR3 is built from 18 residues. V was pared by 2 bases and J by 0 bases, with 18 bases between. The germline gives CDR1 KGHSH, CDR2 LQKENI. For the CDR3, the DNA is TGTGCCAGCTCACCAGTGGTCAGGACACTGAGTAGCACAGATACGCAGTATTTT. Translating gives CASSPVVRTLSSTDTQYF.

The chain joins TRBV28 to TRBJ1-4; D may be TRBD1 (5 bases). There are 15 residues in the CDR3. The germline V and J ends were trimmed by 2 bases and 0 bases, with 7 bases remaining between them. Per the germline V gene, CDR1 is MDHEN and CDR2 is SYDVKM. DNA for the CDR3: TGTGCCAGCAGTTTAGGGGGGGCAACTAATGAAAAACTGTTTTTT. Protein sequence: CASSLGGATNEKLFF. The variable domain in full, with the rest retrieved from reference TRBV28 and TRBJ1-4, is DVKVTQSSRYLVKRTGEKVFLECVQDMDHENMFWYRQDPGLGLRLIYFSYDVKMKEKGDIPEGYSVSREKKERFSLILESASTNQTSMYLCASSLGGATNEKLFFGSGTQLSVL.

The gene calls are TRBV14 and TRBJ2-5, with D unresolved. Germline-derived CDR1 and CDR2 are SGHDN and FVKESK. The CDR3 totals 12 residues. V lost 5 bases, J lost 5 bases, and 9 bases lay in between. The CDR3 region is CASSIPGETQYF. CDR3 in DNA: TGTGCCAGCAGCATCCCCGGGGAGACCCAGTACTTC.

The genes are TRBV28 and TRBJ2-7, with TRBD1 matching over 8 bases. Germline assignment: CDR1 MDHEN and CDR2 SYDVKM. V lost 4 bases, J lost 3 bases, and 5 bases stayed unmatched. This CDR3 has 14 residues. The CDR3 sequence: CASSSPTGGYEQYF. CDR3 DNA sequence: TGTGCCAGCAGTTCCCCCACAGGGGGCTACGAGCAGTACTTC.

In its sample, this clone was seen a few times. The rearrangement uses TRBV9 and TRBJ1-5; D unresolved. This CDR3 comprises 14 residues. Trimming took off 0 bases at V and 5 bases at J, with 9 bases between the two ends. The germline V gene has CDR1 SGDLS and CDR2 YYNGEE. CDR3 nucleotides: TGTGCCAGCAGCGTAGGGGTCCGGGATCAGCCCCAGCATTTT. This encodes CASSVGVRDQPQHF. The variable domain in full, completed from reference TRBV9 and TRBJ1-5, reads DSGVTQTPKHLITATGQRVTLRCSPRSGDLSVYWYQQSLDQGLQFLIQYYNGEERAKGNILERFSAQQFPDLHSELNLSSLELGDSALYFCASSVGVRDQPQHFGDGTRLSIL.

This sequence joins TRBV12-3 or TRBV12-4 and TRBJ1-3, with D perhaps TRBD1 (6 bases). This CDR3 is 12 amino acids long. Trimming pared 6 bases from V and 8 bases from J, leaving 11 bases between. The DNA of the CDR3 is TGTGCCAGCAGGGGTGGGGGCCACACCATATATTTT. It specifies CASRGGGHTIYF.

V is TRBV5-1 and J is TRBJ2-3, with 13 bases aligning to TRBD2. Germline CDR1 is SGHRS and CDR2 is YFSETQ. J gave up 0 bases and V 2 bases, and 6 bases lay outside the gene matches. This CDR3 region has 18 residues. This chain's CDR3 is CASSLKLAGGQSTDTQYF. CDR3 coding DNA: TGCGCCAGCAGCTTAAAACTAGCGGGGGGGCAAAGCACAGATACGCAGTATTTT.

The rearrangement uses TRBV4-1 and TRBJ2-1; TRBD1 matches 8 bases. Germline lookup yields CDR1 MGHRA and CDR2 YSYEKL. There are 16 residues in the CDR3. V lost 3 bases and J lost 8; bases outside the gene matches: 12. The CDR3 here is CASSHRRTGIIDEQFF. In DNA, the CDR3 is TGCGCCAGCAGCCATCGCCGGACAGGGATAATCGATGAGCAGTTCTTC.

This chain uses TRBV15 with TRBJ1-5; D gene unclear. Germline CDR1 LNHNV, CDR2 YYDKDF (reference sequence). CDR3 length: 15 residues. Trimming cost V 0 bases and J 7 bases, with 13 bases left between them. In DNA form, the CDR3 reads TGTGCCACCAGCAGAGAGAGAGTGTTCCGGCAGCCCCAGCATTTT. Translating gives CATSRERVFRQPQHF. The variable domain in full, completed from reference TRBV15 and TRBJ1-5, reads DAMVIQNPRYQVTQFGKPVTLSCSQTLNHNVMYWYQQKSSQAPKLLFHYYDKDFNNEADTPDNFQSRRPNTSFCFLDIRSPGLGDTAMYLCATSRERVFRQPQHFGDGTRLSIL.